This TCR beta chain derives from a study of radiation and T cells in renal cell carcinoma. Findings of the study overall: Top tumor clonotypes rose in blood 2 weeks post-radiation, then contracted. Baseline intratumoral clonotype presence is unknown without pretreatment biopsies.

The time point here: blood 2 weeks post-SBRT. Described treatment: 15 Gy SBRT to primary tumor, nephrectomy 4 weeks later. Clear cell pathology was present in this patient's renal cell carcinoma. The CDR3 length is 16 residues. Germline loops: CDR1 LGHNA, CDR2 YNFKEQ. V gave up 1 base and J gave up 4 bases; unmatched junction bases: 6. Method: immunoSEQ multiplex PCR; TCRdb's copy keeps in-frame clones and lacks some. The table records some 150,000 clones, around 90% of them present only once. Worth noting for this clone: Its antigen is undetermined.

The sequence derives from a woman in her forties or fifties with renal cell carcinoma. The chain combines TRBV4-2 with TRBJ1-1, with 10 bases lining up with TRBD1. The input for sequencing was blood, taken from a patient whose treatment included radiotherapy and nephrectomy. The CDR3, as DNA: TGTGCCAGCAGCCAAGGGCCGGGACAGGGGAGCACTGAAGCTTTCTTT. This gives the protein CASSQGPGQGSTEAFF.